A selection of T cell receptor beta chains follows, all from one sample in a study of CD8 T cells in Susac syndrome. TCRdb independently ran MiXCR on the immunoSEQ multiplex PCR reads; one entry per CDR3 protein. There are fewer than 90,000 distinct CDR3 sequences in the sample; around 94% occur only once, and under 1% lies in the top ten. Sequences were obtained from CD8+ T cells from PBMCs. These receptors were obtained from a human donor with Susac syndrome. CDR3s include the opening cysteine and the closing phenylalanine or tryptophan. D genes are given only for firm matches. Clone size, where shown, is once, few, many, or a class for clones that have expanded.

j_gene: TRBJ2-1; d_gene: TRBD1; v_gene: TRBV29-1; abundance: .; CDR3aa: CSVWTGRNEQFF; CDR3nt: TGCAGCGTTTGGACAGGGCGCAATGAGCAGTTCTTC
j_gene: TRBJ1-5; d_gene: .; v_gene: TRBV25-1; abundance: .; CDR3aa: CASSEYSSNQPQHF; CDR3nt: TGTGCCAGCAGTGAATACAGTAGCAATCAGCCCCAGCATTTT
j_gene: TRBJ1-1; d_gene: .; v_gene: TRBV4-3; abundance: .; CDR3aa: CASRPKDSTREAFF; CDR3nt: TGCGCCAGCAGACCTAAGGACAGCACTAGGGAAGCTTTCTTT
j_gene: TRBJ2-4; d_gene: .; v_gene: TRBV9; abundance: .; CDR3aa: CASSVSGRAKNIQYF; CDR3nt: TGTGCCAGCAGCGTATCGGGGAGGGCCAAAAACATTCAGTACTTC
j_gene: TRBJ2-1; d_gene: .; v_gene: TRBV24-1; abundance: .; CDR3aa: CATSDFTRRGLNEQFF; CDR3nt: TGTGCCACCAGTGATTTTACGAGGAGGGGGCTCAATGAGCAGTTCTTC
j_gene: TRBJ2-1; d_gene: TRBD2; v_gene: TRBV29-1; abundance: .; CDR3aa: CSVGGLPVSNEQFF; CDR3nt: TGCAGCGTTGGGGGACTACCCGTCTCCAATGAGCAGTTCTTC
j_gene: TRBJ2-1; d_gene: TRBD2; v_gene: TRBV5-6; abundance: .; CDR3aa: CASSAGTSMYEQFF; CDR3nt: TGTGCCAGCAGTGCCGGGACTAGTATGTATGAGCAGTTCTTC
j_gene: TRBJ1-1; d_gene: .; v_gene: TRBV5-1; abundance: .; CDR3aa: CASSLGKEAFF; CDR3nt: TGCGCCAGCAGCTTAGGAAAAGAAGCTTTCTTT
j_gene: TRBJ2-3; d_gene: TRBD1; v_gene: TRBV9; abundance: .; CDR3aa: CASSLGTGGDTQYF; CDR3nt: TGTGCCAGCAGCCTCGGGACAGGGGGTGATACGCAGTATTTT
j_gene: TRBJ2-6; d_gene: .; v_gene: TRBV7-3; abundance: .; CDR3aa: CASSLTSIGANVLTF; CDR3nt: TGTGCCAGCAGCTTGACAAGTATTGGGGCCAACGTCCTGACTTTC
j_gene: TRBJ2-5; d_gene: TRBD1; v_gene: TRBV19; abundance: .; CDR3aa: CASSPDRGLETQYF; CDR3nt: TGTGCCAGTAGTCCCGACAGGGGGCTAGAGACCCAGTACTTC
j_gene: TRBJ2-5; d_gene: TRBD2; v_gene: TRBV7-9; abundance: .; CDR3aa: CASSLGAGSTEWGGTQYF; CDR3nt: TGTGCCAGCAGCTTAGGAGCAGGCTCAACCGAATGGGGGGGGACCCAGTACTTC
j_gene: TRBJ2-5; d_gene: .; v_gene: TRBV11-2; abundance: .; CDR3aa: CASSPLGGLPGETQYF; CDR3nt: TGTGCCAGCAGCCCCCTGGGTGGCTTACCAGGGGAGACCCAGTACTTC
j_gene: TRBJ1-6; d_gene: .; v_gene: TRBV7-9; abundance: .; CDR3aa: CASSSGTSHGSPLHF; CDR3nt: TGTGCCAGCAGCAGTGGGACAAGTCATGGTTCACCCCTCCACTTT
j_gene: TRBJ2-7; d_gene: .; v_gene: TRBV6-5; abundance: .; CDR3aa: CASSGVREPYEQYF; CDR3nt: TGTGCCAGCAGTGGGGTCAGGGAGCCCTACGAGCAGTACTTC
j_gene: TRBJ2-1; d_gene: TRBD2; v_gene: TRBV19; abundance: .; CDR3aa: CASSTPLLAGGDNEQFF; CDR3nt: TGTGCCAGTAGTACACCCCTACTAGCGGGAGGCGACAATGAGCAGTTCTTC
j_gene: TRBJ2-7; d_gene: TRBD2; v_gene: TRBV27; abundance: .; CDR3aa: CASSFTGGYEQYF; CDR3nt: TGTGCCAGCAGTTTCACGGGGGGCTACGAGCAGTACTTC
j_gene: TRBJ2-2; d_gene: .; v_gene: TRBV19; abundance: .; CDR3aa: CASSIMGGGELFF; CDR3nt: TGTGCCAGTAGTATCATGGGGGGCGGGGAGCTGTTTTTT
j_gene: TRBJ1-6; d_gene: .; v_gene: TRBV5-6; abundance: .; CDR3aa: CASSLVATRLGASPLHF; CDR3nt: TGTGCCAGCAGCTTGGTCGCCACTCGTTTAGGGGCTTCACCCCTCCACTTT
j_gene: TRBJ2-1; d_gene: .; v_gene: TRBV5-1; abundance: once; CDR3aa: CASSPPTGSDDEQFF; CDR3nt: TGCGCCAGCAGCCCTCCTACAGGGTCTGACGATGAGCAGTTCTTC